The 32 T cell receptor beta chains listed next were all sequenced from one sample in a study of CD8 T cells in Susac syndrome. After extraction with the RNeasy kit, roughly 0.5 to 1 ug of the RNA was reverse transcribed using random hexamers. TCRdb re-called the immunoSEQ multiplex PCR reads with MiXCR, one entry per CDR3 protein. The repertoire holds some 180,000 distinct CDR3 sequences, with about 94% as singletons. Sequencing used CD4+ T cells from PBMCs. The source is a human donor in good health.

The rearrangement uses TRBV3-1 and TRBJ2-1; D unresolved. The ends were cut back, 3 bases at V and 4 bases at J, with 16 bases in the middle. The CDR3 spans 16 residues. Germline V lookup: CDR1 LGHDT, CDR2 YNNKEL (reference sequence). This chain's CDR3 is CASSQGIRLTYNEQFF. The CDR3 DNA reads TGTGCCAGCAGCCAGGGGATAAGGCTTACTTACAATGAGCAGTTCTTC.

The chain joins TRBV10-3 to TRBJ1-6; D possibly corresponds to TRBD1 (6 bases). Germline loops: CDR1 ENHRY, CDR2 SYGVKD. There are 14 residues in the CDR3. V was clipped by 3 bases and J by 7 bases, with 10 bases between them. The CDR3 DNA reads as TGTGCCATCAGTGATCAGGGGCCGAATTCACCCCTCCACTTT. The encoded protein is CAISDQGPNSPLHF.

The chain links TRBV7-2 to TRBJ2-2; a possible D gene is TRBD2 (7 bases). The V end lost 8 bases, the J end lost 4 bases, and 14 bases lay between the germline ends. The germline V gene has CDR1 SGHTA and CDR2 FQGNSA. The CDR3 sequence is 14 residues long. CDR3: CASGGGPSTGELFF. Written as DNA, the CDR3 is TGTGCCAGCGGGGGGGGGCCTTCCACCGGGGAGCTGTTTTTT. Looking up the rest from reference TRBV7-2 and TRBJ2-2 gives the full variable domain: GAGVSQSPSNKVTEKGKDVELRCDPISGHTALYWYRQSLGQGLEFLIYFQGNSAPDKSGLPSDRFSAERTGGSVSTLTIQRTQQEDSAVYLCASGGGPSTGELFFGEGSRLTVL.

This chain uses TRBV6-2 or TRBV6-3 with TRBJ1-2; TRBD1 matches 9 bases. Germline V gene lookup returns CDR1 MNHEY and CDR2 SVGEGT. V lost 4 bases and J lost 0; bases outside the gene matches: 12. The CDR3 consists of 18 residues. The CDR3 spells CASSWSQGAVIANYGYTF. The DNA of the CDR3 is TGTGCCAGCAGTTGGTCACAGGGGGCCGTGATCGCTAACTATGGCTACACCTTC.

This clonotype has a handful of counts. The V call is TRBV20-1, the J call TRBJ2-2, with a tentative D call TRBD2 (6 bases). The CDR3 sequence is 14 residues long. Germline V lookup: CDR1 DFQATT, CDR2 SNEGSKA (reference sequence). Deletions cut 0 bases from V and 5 bases from J, with 10 bases between. DNA for the CDR3: TGCAGTGCTAGAGATCCAGGGAGGACCGGGGAGCTGTTTTTT. Translated, it gives CSARDPGRTGELFF.

The chain has TRBV2 and TRBJ2-3; D gene unclear. V was pared by 1 base and J by 11 bases, with 19 bases between. Germline assignment: CDR1 SNHLY and CDR2 FYNNEI. The CDR3 is made up of 15 amino acids. The CDR3 loop is CASSEEDRVMGRQYF. CDR3 bases: TGTGCCAGCAGTGAAGAAGATAGGGTAATGGGAAGGCAGTATTTT.

This clonotype was seen a few times. The chain combines TRBV6-5 with TRBJ2-3; D unclear. Trimming removed 1 base from V and 1 base from J, with 6 bases in between. Germline assignment: CDR1 MNHEY and CDR2 SVGAGI. The CDR3 contains 14 residues. CDR3 in DNA: TGTGCCAGCAGTTACTTGAAGGGCACAGATACGCAGTATTTT. Its protein product is CASSYLKGTDTQYF.

This chain uses TRBV30 with TRBJ1-1, with D perhaps matching TRBD1 (5 bases). The CDR3 is made up of 13 amino acids. Germline V gene data show CDR1 as GTSNPN and CDR2 as SVGIG (reference sequence). Trimming removed 1 base from V and 10 bases from J, with 16 bases in between. DNA for the CDR3: TGTGCCTGGAGTGGTGACCCAGGGAGCCGAGCTTTCTTT. Its translation is CAWSGDPGSRAFF.

The V call is TRBV9, the J call TRBJ2-1; D is perhaps TRBD2 (7 bases). Per the germline V gene, CDR1 is SGDLS and CDR2 is YYNGEE. The CDR3 runs 16 residues. Trimming shortened V by 0 bases and J by 3 bases, and 13 bases separated the two germline ends. This CDR3 is CASSVGRGGGYNEQFF. CDR3 coding DNA: TGTGCCAGCAGCGTAGGTCGCGGGGGCGGCTACAATGAGCAGTTCTTC.

The V and J genes are TRBV6-1 and TRBJ2-7, with 7 bases matching TRBD2. V shed 6 bases and J 0 bases; nucleotides not matched to a gene: 8. The CDR3 runs 15 residues. Germline CDR1 is MNHNS and CDR2 is SASEGT. The CDR3 loop reads CASRTSAGSSYEQYF. CDR3 DNA sequence: TGTGCCAGCAGGACCTCAGCGGGGTCCTCCTACGAGCAGTACTTC.

The chain couples TRBV10-3 to TRBJ2-1, with D perhaps matching TRBD2 (5 bases). The CDR3 sequence is 15 residues long. Trimming took off 8 bases at V and 2 bases at J, with 16 bases between the two ends. Germline CDR1 ENHRY, CDR2 SYGVKD. CDR3 coding DNA: TGTGCCATCGATGAGGGAGCGCTCACCTACAATGAGCAGTTCTTC. Translation: CAIDEGALTYNEQFF.

The V call is TRBV11-2, the J call TRBJ2-5, with D hard to call. Germline V gene sequence: CDR1 SGHAT, CDR2 FQNNGV. V shed 1 base and J shed 1 base, with 10 bases lying between them. The CDR3 runs to 15 residues. The CDR3 region is CASSLVQPVQETQYF. CDR3 sequence (DNA): TGTGCCAGCAGCTTAGTACAGCCGGTCCAAGAGACCCAGTACTTC.

The rearrangement joins TRBV28 to TRBJ1-1; 7 bases are shared with TRBD1. Germline lookup yields CDR1 MDHEN and CDR2 SYDVKM. J was trimmed by 2 bases and V by 7 bases; bases with no gene match: 4. This CDR3 region has 13 residues. The CDR3 coding sequence is TGTGCCAGCATAGGGGGCGCTAACACTGAAGCTTTCTTT. The encoded protein is CASIGGANTEAFF.

The J gene is TRBJ2-3, the V gene TRBV6-1; no firm D call. The CDR3 length is 14 residues. Germline V gene lookup returns CDR1 MNHNS and CDR2 SASEGT. V was clipped by 3 bases and J by 6 bases, with 13 bases between them. CDR3 nucleotides: TGTGCCAGCAGTGAGAGACTTTTTACCGATACGCAGTATTTT. Its protein is CASSERLFTDTQYF.

The rearrangement links TRBV24-1 to TRBJ2-1, with 7 positions matching TRBD2. CDR3 length: 14 residues. Germline trimming cut 7 bases from V and 3 bases from J; bases unmatched to any gene: 5. Germline V CDR1 and CDR2: KGHDR, SFDVKD. CDR3 nucleotide sequence: TGTGCCACCAGGCCAGCGGGGCGCTACAATGAGCAGTTCTTC. Its translation is CATRPAGRYNEQFF.

The genes are TRBV5-6 and TRBJ1-1; 8 bases match TRBD1. Germline CDR1 SGHDT, CDR2 YYEEEE. This CDR3 has 15 amino acids. The trim removed 4 bases at V and 4 bases at J, leaving 9 bases unmatched. The CDR3 spells CASSPPQGALTEAFF. The DNA for the CDR3 is TGTGCCAGCAGCCCTCCTCAGGGGGCACTCACTGAAGCTTTCTTT.

This chain connects TRBV3-1 to TRBJ2-5; the match to TRBD1 covers 7 bases. Trimming cost V 4 bases and J 5 bases; bases outside gene matches: 10. The CDR3 runs 15 residues. CDR1 and CDR2 from the germline V gene are LGHDT and YNNKEL (reference sequence). This chain's CDR3 is CASSLRTGGLETQYF. In nucleotides, the CDR3 is TGTGCCAGCAGCCTTCGGACAGGAGGATTGGAGACCCAGTACTTC.

The chain employs TRBV4-2 and TRBJ1-2; possibly TRBD1 for D (5 bases). Germline lookup yields CDR1 LGHNA and CDR2 YNFKEQ. The CDR3 is 13 residues long. The ends were cut back, 0 bases at V and 8 bases at J, with 10 bases in the middle. CDR3 bases: TGTGCCAGCAGCCAAGAACCGGGGGACGGCTACACCTTC. It is translated as CASSQEPGDGYTF.

The J gene is TRBJ1-1, the V gene TRBV5-4, with no clear D. CDR1 SGHNT and CDR2 YYREEE come from the germline V gene (reference sequence). The CDR3 length is 16 residues. V was pared by 5 bases and J by 0 bases, with 17 bases between. As DNA, the CDR3 is TGTGCCAGCAGTCCTTCCCAAGGGCGGATGAACACTGAAGCTTTCTTT. This gives the protein CASSPSQGRMNTEAFF. Drawing the rest from reference TRBV5-4 and TRBJ1-1, the complete variable domain is ETGVTQSPTHLIKTRGQQVTLRCSSQSGHNTVSWYQQALGQGPQFIFQYYREEENGRGNFPPRFSGLQFPNYSSELNVNALELDDSALYLCASSPSQGRMNTEAFFGQGTRLTVV.

This chain uses TRBV20-1 with TRBJ2-1, with D hard to call. CDR3 size: 13 residues. Trimming took off 1 base at V and 4 bases at J, with 8 bases between the two ends. In germline, CDR1 is DFQATT, CDR2 SNEGSKA (reference sequence). CDR3 sequence (DNA): TGCAGTGCTAGAGTGGACGGTTACAATGAGCAGTTCTTC. Protein product: CSARVDGYNEQFF.

V gene TRBV3-1 combines with J gene TRBJ2-1; D perhaps matches TRBD2 (6 bases). From germline, CDR1 is LGHDT and CDR2 YNNKEL (reference sequence). The CDR3 spans 15 residues. V was pared by 4 bases and J by 3 bases, with 13 bases between. This CDR3 is CASSRTPGLYNEQFF. The CDR3 bases are TGTGCCAGCAGCCGCACTCCGGGACTCTACAATGAGCAGTTCTTC.

V gene TRBV6-2 or TRBV6-3 combines with J gene TRBJ1-5; perhaps TRBD1 as D (5 bases). This CDR3 contains 15 residues. Trimming removed 7 bases from V and 5 bases from J, with 18 bases in between. CDR1 and CDR2 from the germline V gene are MNHEY and SVGEGT. The chain's CDR3 is CASTGDLGRDQPQHF. CDR3 nucleotides: TGTGCCAGCACTGGGGACCTGGGGCGGGATCAGCCCCAGCATTTT.

J is TRBJ1-3 and V is TRBV3-1, with D unclear. Trimming removed 0 bases at V and 4 bases at J, with 10 bases between. The CDR3 spans 15 residues. Germline V gene data show CDR1 as LGHDT and CDR2 as YNNKEL (reference sequence). The CDR3 sequence: CASSQDTLGGNTIYF. For the CDR3, the DNA is TGTGCCAGCAGCCAAGACACCCTTGGAGGAAACACCATATATTTT.

V gene TRBV15 combines with J gene TRBJ1-5; no clear D gene. Germline V gene data show CDR1 as LNHNV and CDR2 as YYDKDF (reference sequence). Trimming took off 0 bases at V and 7 bases at J, with 13 bases between the two ends. This CDR3 comprises 15 residues. The CDR3 coding sequence is TGTGCCACCAGCAGAGATAGAGGGTCAAACCAGCCCCAGCATTTT. Protein product: CATSRDRGSNQPQHF.

CDR3 DNA sequence: TGTGCCAGCAGCGTAGGCTTAGGGCAGGGGTATTCACCCCTCCACTTT. This gives the protein CASSVGLGQGYSPLHF. The chain joins TRBV7-2 to TRBJ1-6; D may be TRBD1 (6 bases). V lost 5 bases and J 8 bases, leaving 19 bases between the germline ends. This CDR3 is 16 amino acids long. Germline V gene lookup returns CDR1 SGHTA and CDR2 FQGNSA.

The chain uses TRBV28 and TRBJ2-3; TRBD1 matches 10 bases. The CDR3 has 15 amino acids. Germline CDR1 reads MDHEN; CDR2 reads SYDVKM. The V and J ends lost 6 bases and 7 bases, in that order; junction bases with no gene match: 10. The chain's CDR3 is CASSATGQGGNTQYF. The CDR3 DNA reads as TGTGCCAGCAGCGCTACAGGACAGGGGGGGAATACGCAGTATTTT.

This chain connects TRBV5-1 to TRBJ2-3; D is possibly TRBD1 (5 bases). Germline values: CDR1 SGHRS, CDR2 YFSETQ. V lost 0 bases and J lost 9, with 5 bases in between. This CDR3 spans 11 amino acids. The CDR3 sequence: CASSLDRTQYF. For the CDR3, the DNA is TGCGCCAGCAGCTTGGACAGGACGCAGTATTTT.

The chain has TRBV2 and TRBJ1-2; 9 nucleotides line up with TRBD1. CDR1 and CDR2 (germline): SNHLY, FYNNEI. V shed 6 bases and J 8 bases; nucleotides not matched to a gene: 7. This CDR3 has 13 amino acids. CDR3 in amino acids: CASSVNRGLGYTF. CDR3 nucleotides: TGTGCCAGCAGCGTTAACAGGGGGCTAGGCTACACCTTC.

The chain employs TRBV7-8 and TRBJ1-5; weak D call: TRBD1 (6 bases). Germline V gene data show CDR1 as SGHVS and CDR2 as FQNEAQ. CDR3 length equals 16 residues. The V gene lost 0 bases and the J gene lost 0 bases, with 9 bases spanning the gap. CDR3 loop: CASSLARGNSNQPQHF. CDR3 coding DNA: TGTGCCAGCAGCTTAGCCAGGGGAAATAGCAATCAGCCCCAGCATTTT.

Points on this clonotype: At one of its ends the junction is not consistent with the germline gene, which may arise from a read error. This chain uses TRBV7-7 with TRBJ2-7; 9 positions agree with TRBD2. This CDR3 is built from 15 residues. CDR1 is SSHAT and CDR2 is FNYEAQ in the germline V gene (reference sequence). CDR3: CASSLSSGGSYEQYF. Here the CDR3 DNA reads TGTGCTAGCAGCTTAAGTAGCGGGGGATCCTACGAGCAGTACTTC.

The rearrangement joins TRBV12-3 or TRBV12-4 to TRBJ2-5; tentatively, D is TRBD2 (6 bases). The CDR3 contains 15 residues. V gave up 2 bases and J gave up 1 base, with 11 bases separating them. The CDR3 spells CASSLSGGFQETQYF. CDR3 DNA sequence: TGTGCCAGCAGTTTATCAGGAGGGTTCCAAGAGACCCAGTACTTC.

The chain employs TRBV3-1 and TRBJ1-1; perhaps TRBD1 as D (5 bases). CDR3 length: 12 amino acids. V lost 7 bases, J lost 7 bases, and 13 bases lay in between. In germline, CDR1 is LGHDT, CDR2 YNNKEL (reference sequence). The DNA of the CDR3 is TGTGCCAGCAACCTGGGGACGGGTGAAGCTTTCTTT. This encodes CASNLGTGEAFF. Based on the CDR3 plus reference TRBV3-1 and TRBJ1-1, the full variable domain is DTAVSQTPKYLVTQMGNDKSIKCEQNLGHDTMYWYKQDSKKFLKIMFSYNNKELIINETVPNRFSPKSPDKAHLNLHINSLELGDSAVYFCASNLGTGEAFFGQGTRLTVV.